This TCR beta chain appears in the sequencing data of a study of T cell repertoires in cytomegalovirus infection. Study-wide results and caveats: Dominating the ex vivo response were TCR beta clonotypes that were CMV-specific and HLA-C-restricted. The cumulative frequency of public TCR beta families identified carriers of CMV plus the relevant HLA.

This clonotype appeared many times. Its target is not known. The CDR3 contains 14 residues. Trimming took 1 base from V and 4 from J, leaving 8 bases between them. Germline-derived CDR1 and CDR2 are SEHNR and FQNEAQ (reference sequence). TCRdb re-called the reads with MiXCR, one entry per CDR3 protein. The table lists about 300,000 distinct CDR3 sequences, around 10% of them singletons. The chain uses TRBV7-9 and TRBJ1-5; D unresolved. Sequences were obtained from PBMCs. The clonotype originates from a human donor in good health (CMV status not recorded). Some clones in this sample may be carry-over from other donors' samples. The CDR3 sequence: CASSLVGTNQPQHF. The CDR3 bases are TGTGCCAGCAGCTTAGTCGGCACTAATCAGCCCCAGCATTTT.